This TCR beta chain was captured in a study of T cells in tumors after PD-1 blockade. TCRdb's copy holds only in-frame clones and misses some; the assay was immunoSEQ multiplex PCR. The table lists 7,500 to 8,500 clones, roughly 57% of them singletons, with roughly 12% in the top ten. The time point is: second of two post-therapy site-matched biopsies approximately two months apart. This clone has more than one count but fewer than ten. V was pared by 7 bases and J by 5 bases, with 15 bases between. The germline V gene has CDR1 MNHNS and CDR2 SASEGT. The CDR3 has 14 amino acids. This receptor was taken from a human donor with basal cell carcinoma. The sample was tumor tissue, taken after anti-PD-1 treatment. V is TRBV6-1 and J is TRBJ2-1; D possibly matches TRBD1 or TRBD2 (5 bases each). DNA for the CDR3: TGTGCCAGCAACCCGGGAACAGGTGACAATGAGCAGTTCTTC. Translated: CASNPGTGDNEQFF.